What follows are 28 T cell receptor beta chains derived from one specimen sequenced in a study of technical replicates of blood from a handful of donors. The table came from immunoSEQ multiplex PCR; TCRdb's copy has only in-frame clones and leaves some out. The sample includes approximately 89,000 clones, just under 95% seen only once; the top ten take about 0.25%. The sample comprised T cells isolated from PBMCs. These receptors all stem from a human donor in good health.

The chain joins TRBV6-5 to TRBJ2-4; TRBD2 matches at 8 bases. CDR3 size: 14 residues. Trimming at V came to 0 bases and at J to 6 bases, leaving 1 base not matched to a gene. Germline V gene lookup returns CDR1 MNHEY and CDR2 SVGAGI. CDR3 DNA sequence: TGTGCCAGCAGTTACTCTAGCGGGGTAAACATTCAGTACTTC. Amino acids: CASSYSSGVNIQYF.

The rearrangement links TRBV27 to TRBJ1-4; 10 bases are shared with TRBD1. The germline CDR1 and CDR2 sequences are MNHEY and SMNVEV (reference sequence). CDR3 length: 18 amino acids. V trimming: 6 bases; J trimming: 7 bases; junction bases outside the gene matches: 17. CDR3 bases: TGTGCCAGCAGGCCCGCTCCCGGGACAGGGGTGGGTGGTGAAAAACTGTTTTTT. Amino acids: CASRPAPGTGVGGEKLFF.

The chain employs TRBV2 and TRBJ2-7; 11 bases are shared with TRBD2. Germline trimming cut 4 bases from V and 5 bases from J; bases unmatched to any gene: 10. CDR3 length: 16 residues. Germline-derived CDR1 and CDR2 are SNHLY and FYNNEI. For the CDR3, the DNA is TGTGCCAGCAGTGGCCCGATAGCGGGGGGGCGACACGAGCAGTACTTC. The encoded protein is CASSGPIAGGRHEQYF.

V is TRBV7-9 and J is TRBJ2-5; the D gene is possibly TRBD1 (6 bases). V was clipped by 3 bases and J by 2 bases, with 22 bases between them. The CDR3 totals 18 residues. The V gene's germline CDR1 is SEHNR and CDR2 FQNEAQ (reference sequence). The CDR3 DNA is TGTGCCAGCAGCTTGAACTTCCCGGGACAAAGTGGGCAAGAGACCCAGTACTTC. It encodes CASSLNFPGQSGQETQYF.

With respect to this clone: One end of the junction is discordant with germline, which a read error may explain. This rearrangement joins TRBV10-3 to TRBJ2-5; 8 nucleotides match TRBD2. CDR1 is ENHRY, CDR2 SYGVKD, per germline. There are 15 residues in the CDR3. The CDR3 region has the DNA TGTGCCATCAGTGGCGGGCTAGCGGGCCAACAGACCCAGTACTTC. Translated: CAISGGLAGQQTQYF.

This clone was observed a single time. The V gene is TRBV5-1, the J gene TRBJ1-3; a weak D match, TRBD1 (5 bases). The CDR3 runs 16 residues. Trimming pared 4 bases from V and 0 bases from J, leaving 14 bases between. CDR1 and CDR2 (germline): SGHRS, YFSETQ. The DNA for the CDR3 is TGCGCCAGCAGCCGAGCGGGGGAAGTCTCTGGAAACACCATATATTTT. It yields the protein CASSRAGEVSGNTIYF. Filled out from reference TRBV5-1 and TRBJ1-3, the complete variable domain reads KAGVTQTPRYLIKTRGQQVTLSCSPISGHRSVSWYQQTPGQGLQFLFEYFSETQRNKGNFPGRFSGRQFSNSRSEMNVSTLELGDSALYLCASSRAGEVSGNTIYFGEGSWLTVV.

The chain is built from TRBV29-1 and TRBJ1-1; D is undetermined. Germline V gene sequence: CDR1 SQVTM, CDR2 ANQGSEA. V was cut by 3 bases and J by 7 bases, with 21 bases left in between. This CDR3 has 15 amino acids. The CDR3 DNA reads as TGCAGCGTTGAGCCGCGCTTGAATACCCCCGATGAAGCTTTCTTT. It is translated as CSVEPRLNTPDEAFF. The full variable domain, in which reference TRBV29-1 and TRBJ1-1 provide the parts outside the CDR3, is SAVISQKPSRDICQRGTSLTIQCQVDSQVTMMFWYRQQPGQSLTLIATANQGSEATYESGFVIDKFPISRPNLTFSTLTVSNMSPEDSSIYLCSVEPRLNTPDEAFFGQGTRLTVV.

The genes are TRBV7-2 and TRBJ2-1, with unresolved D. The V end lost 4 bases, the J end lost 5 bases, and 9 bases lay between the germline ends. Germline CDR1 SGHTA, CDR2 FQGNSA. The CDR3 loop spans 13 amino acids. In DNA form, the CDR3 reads TGTGCCAGCAGCTGGGCTAACGACAATGAGCAGTTCTTC. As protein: CASSWANDNEQFF.

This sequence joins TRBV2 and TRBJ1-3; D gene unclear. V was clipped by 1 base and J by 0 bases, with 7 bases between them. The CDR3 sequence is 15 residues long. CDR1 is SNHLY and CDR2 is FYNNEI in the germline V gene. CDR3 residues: CASSEDHTSGNTIYF. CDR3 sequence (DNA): TGTGCCAGCAGTGAAGATCACACCTCTGGAAACACCATATATTTT.

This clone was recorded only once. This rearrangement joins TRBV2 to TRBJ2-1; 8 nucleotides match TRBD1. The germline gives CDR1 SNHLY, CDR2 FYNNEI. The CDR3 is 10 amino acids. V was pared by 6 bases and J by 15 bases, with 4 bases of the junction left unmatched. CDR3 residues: CASRDRVPFF. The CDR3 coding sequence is TGTGCCAGCAGGGACAGGGTCCCGTTCTTC.

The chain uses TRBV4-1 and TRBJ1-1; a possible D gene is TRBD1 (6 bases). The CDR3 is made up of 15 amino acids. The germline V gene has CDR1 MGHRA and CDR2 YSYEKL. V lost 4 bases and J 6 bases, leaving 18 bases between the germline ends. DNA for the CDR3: TGCGCCAGCAGCCCCACGCCAGGGGATTCGCCTGAAGCTTTCTTT. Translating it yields CASSPTPGDSPEAFF.

For the CDR3, the DNA is TGTGCCAGCAGCTTAGAGGGACAGGGGTACCAAGAGACCCAGTACTTC. It specifies CASSLEGQGYQETQYF. The rearrangement joins TRBV13 to TRBJ2-5; 10 nucleotides match TRBD1. Germline CDR1 is PRHDT and CDR2 is FYEKMQ (reference sequence). This CDR3 contains 16 residues. V was clipped by 1 base and J by 0 bases; unmatched bases: 2.

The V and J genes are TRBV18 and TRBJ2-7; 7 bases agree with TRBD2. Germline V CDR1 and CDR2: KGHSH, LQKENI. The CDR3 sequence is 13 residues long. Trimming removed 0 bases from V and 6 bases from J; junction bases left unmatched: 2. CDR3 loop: CASSPPGGFEQYF. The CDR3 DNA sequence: TGTGCCAGCTCACCACCGGGGGGGTTCGAGCAGTACTTC.

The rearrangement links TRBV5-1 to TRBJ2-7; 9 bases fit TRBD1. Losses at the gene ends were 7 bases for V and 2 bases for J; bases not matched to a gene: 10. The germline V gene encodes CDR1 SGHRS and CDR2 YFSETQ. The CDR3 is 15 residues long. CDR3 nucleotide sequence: TGCGCCAGCGCGCCGGGACAGGGCACAGCCTACGAGCAGTACTTC. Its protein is CASAPGQGTAYEQYF.

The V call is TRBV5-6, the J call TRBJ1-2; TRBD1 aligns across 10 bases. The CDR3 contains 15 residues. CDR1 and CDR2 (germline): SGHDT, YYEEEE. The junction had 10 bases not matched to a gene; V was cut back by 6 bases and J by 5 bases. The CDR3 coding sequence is TGTGCCAGCAACGAGAGACAGGGGGCAAATTATGGCTACACCTTC. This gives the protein CASNERQGANYGYTF.

The CDR3 DNA is TGCGCCAGCAGCCATCTGCAGGGACTAGAAAGGAGCCCGATGAACACTGAAGCTTTCTTT. It is translated as CASSHLQGLERSPMNTEAFF. The chain joins TRBV4-1 to TRBJ1-1, with D tentatively TRBD1 (5 bases). The CDR3 contains 20 residues. From germline, CDR1 is MGHRA and CDR2 YSYEKL. V lost 3 bases and J 0 bases, leaving 26 bases between the germline ends.

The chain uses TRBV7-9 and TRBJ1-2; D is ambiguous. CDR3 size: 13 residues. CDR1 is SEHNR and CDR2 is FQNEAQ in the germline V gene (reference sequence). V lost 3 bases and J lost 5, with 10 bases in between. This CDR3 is CASSLTKIYGYTF. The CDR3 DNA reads TGTGCCAGCAGCTTGACTAAGATATATGGCTACACCTTC.

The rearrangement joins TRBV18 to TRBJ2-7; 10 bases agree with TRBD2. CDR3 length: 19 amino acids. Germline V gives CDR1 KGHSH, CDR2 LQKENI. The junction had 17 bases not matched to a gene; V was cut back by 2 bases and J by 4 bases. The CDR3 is CASSPGLAGVRRPIYEQYF. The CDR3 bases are TGTGCCAGCTCACCAGGTCTAGCGGGAGTCCGTAGACCGATATACGAGCAGTACTTC.

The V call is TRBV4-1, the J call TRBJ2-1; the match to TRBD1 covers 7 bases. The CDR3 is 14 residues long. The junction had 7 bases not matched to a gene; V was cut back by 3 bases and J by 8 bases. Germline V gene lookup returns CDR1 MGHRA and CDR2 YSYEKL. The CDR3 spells CASSQMTGNDEQFF. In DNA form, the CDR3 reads TGCGCCAGCAGCCAGATGACAGGGAACGATGAGCAGTTCTTC.

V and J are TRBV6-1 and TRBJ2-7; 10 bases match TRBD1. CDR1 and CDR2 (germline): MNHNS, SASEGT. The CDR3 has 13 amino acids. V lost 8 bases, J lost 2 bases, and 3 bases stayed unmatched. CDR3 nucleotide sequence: TGTGCCAGCCAGACAGGGGGCACCTACGAGCAGTACTTC. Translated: CASQTGGTYEQYF.

CDR3 sequence reads: CASSDPLGTNSRNYGYTF. Here the CDR3 DNA reads TGTGCCAGCAGTGACCCGCTGGGGACAAACTCAAGGAACTATGGCTACACCTTC. The rearrangement links TRBV25-1 to TRBJ1-2; maybe TRBD1 (6 bases). V was clipped by 3 bases and J by 2 bases, with 22 bases between them. This CDR3 has 18 amino acids. Germline CDR1 and CDR2: MGHDK and SYGVNS.

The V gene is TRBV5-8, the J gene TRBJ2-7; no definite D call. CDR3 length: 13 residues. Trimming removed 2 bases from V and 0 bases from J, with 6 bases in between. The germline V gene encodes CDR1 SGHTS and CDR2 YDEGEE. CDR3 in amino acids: CASSFQYSYEQYF. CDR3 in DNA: TGTGCCAGCAGCTTCCAGTACTCCTACGAGCAGTACTTC.

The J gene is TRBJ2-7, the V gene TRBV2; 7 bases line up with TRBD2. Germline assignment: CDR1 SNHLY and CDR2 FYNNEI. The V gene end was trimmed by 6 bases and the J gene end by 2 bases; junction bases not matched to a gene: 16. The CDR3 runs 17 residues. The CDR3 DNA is TGTGCCAGCAGGGATTGGGGTGCTAGCGGTACCACCTACGAGCAGTACTTC. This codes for CASRDWGASGTTYEQYF.

CDR3 nucleotide sequence: TGCAGTGCTAGTAGGGCGGGTGAGCAGTTCTTC. It is translated as CSASRAGEQFF. This chain connects TRBV20-1 to TRBJ2-1; D might be TRBD2 (5 bases). V lost 3 bases, J lost 9 bases, and 9 bases lay in between. This CDR3 comprises 11 residues. The germline V gene has CDR1 DFQATT and CDR2 SNEGSKA (reference sequence).

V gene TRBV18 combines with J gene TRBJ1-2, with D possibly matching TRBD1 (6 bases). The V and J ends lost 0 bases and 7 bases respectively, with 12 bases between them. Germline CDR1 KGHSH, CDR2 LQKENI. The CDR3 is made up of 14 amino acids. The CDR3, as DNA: TGTGCCAGCTCACCACCGGGGGGGGCCCTTGGCTACACCTTC. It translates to CASSPPGGALGYTF.

In DNA, the CDR3 is TGTGCCAGTAGTATAGAAGCGGCAGTTGCGGACTATGGCTACACCTTC. Translation gives CASSIEAAVADYGYTF. The chain carries TRBV19 and TRBJ1-2; D not certain. Trimming stripped 0 bases from V and 3 bases from J, with 14 bases between. Germline V lookup: CDR1 LNHDA, CDR2 SQIVND (reference sequence). The CDR3 spans 16 residues.

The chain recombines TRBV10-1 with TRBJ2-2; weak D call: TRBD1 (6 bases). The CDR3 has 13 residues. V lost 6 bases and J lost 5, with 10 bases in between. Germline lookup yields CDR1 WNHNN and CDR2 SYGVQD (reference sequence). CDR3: CASRKQGTGELFF. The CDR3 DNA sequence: TGCGCCAGCAGAAAACAGGGAACCGGGGAGCTGTTTTTT.

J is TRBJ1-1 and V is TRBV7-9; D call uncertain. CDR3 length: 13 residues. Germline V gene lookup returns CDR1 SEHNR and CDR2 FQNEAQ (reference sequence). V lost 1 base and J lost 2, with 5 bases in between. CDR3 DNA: TGTGCCAGCAGCTTAGTTATTAACACTGAAGCTTTCTTT. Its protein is CASSLVINTEAFF.